Below are 27 T cell receptor beta chains sequenced from a single sample in a study of blood T cell repertoires in COVID-19. The assay was immunoSEQ multiplex PCR, and TCRdb's table has in-frame clones only and misses some. The sample has about 120,000 clones, 85% to 90% seen once. The sequenced sample was peripheral blood. These receptors originate from a man aged 80 or over with active or convalescent COVID-19.

The rearrangement uses TRBV24-1 and TRBJ2-3; 9 bases are shared with TRBD1. The germline V gene has CDR1 KGHDR and CDR2 SFDVKD. This CDR3 is 14 amino acids long. Trimming at V came to 4 bases and at J to 5 bases, leaving 3 bases not matched to a gene. CDR3 in amino acids: CATSDTGGIDTQYF. Here the CDR3 DNA reads TGTGCCACCAGTGACACAGGGGGCATAGATACGCAGTATTTT.

This chain uses TRBV13 with TRBJ1-1; D might be TRBD1 (6 bases). Trimming removed 8 bases from V and 4 bases from J, with 14 bases in between. The CDR3 is 13 residues long. CDR1 and CDR2 (germline): PRHDT, FYEKMQ (reference sequence). The CDR3: CASDGGGGTEAFF. For the CDR3, the DNA is TGTGCCAGCGATGGCGGGGGCGGCACTGAAGCTTTCTTT. The full variable domain, its missing parts supplied by reference TRBV13 and TRBJ1-1, is AAGVIQSPRHLIKEKRETATLKCYPIPRHDTVYWYQQGPGQDPQFLISFYEKMQSDKGSIPDRFSAQQFSDYHSELNMSSLELGDSALYFCASDGGGGTEAFFGQGTRLTVV.

The V and J genes are TRBV19 and TRBJ2-3; 7 bases fit TRBD2. Germline V gene sequence: CDR1 LNHDA, CDR2 SQIVND (reference sequence). V lost 2 bases to trimming and J lost 2 bases; unmatched junction nucleotides: 7. This CDR3 region has 16 residues. This chain's CDR3 is CASSISGGYVTDTQYF. As DNA, the CDR3 is TGTGCCAGTAGTATATCGGGAGGATACGTCACAGATACGCAGTATTTT.

This chain connects TRBV5-6 to TRBJ2-7, with D perhaps matching TRBD2 (6 bases). V was trimmed by 0 bases and J by 2 bases, leaving 12 bases between them. Germline CDR1 reads SGHDT; CDR2 reads YYEEEE. The CDR3 has 15 residues. CDR3 in DNA: TGTGCCAGCAGCTTGGGACCTAGGGAGGCCTACGAGCAGTACTTC. Encoded protein: CASSLGPREAYEQYF.

The chain recombines TRBV5-1 with TRBJ1-1; 8 bases map to TRBD1. Losses at the gene ends were 4 bases for V and 7 bases for J; bases not matched to a gene: 9. Germline CDR1 is SGHRS and CDR2 is YFSETQ. The CDR3 spans 14 residues. In DNA, the CDR3 is TGCGCCAGCAGCCTCAGCCAGGGGGCCGGTGAAGCTTTCTTT. Translating gives CASSLSQGAGEAFF.

This chain joins TRBV4-1 and TRBJ2-1, with 10 bases fitting TRBD2. CDR1 and CDR2 (germline): MGHRA, YSYEKL. The J segment lost 6 bases and the V segment lost 1 base, leaving 6 bases of the junction unmatched. The CDR3 runs to 16 residues. CDR3: CASSQVAGGPTNEQFF. DNA of the CDR3: TGCGCCAGCAGCCAAGTAGCGGGAGGACCTACCAATGAGCAGTTCTTC.

The J gene is TRBJ2-7, the V gene TRBV7-2, with 9 bases fitting TRBD2. Germline CDR1 is SGHTA and CDR2 is FQGNSA. The CDR3 totals 16 residues. The junction had 8 bases not matched to a gene; V was cut back by 0 bases and J by 5 bases. The CDR3 DNA is TGTGCCAGCAGCTTAGCGCTGACAGCGGGAGGCCACGAGCAGTACTTC. It specifies CASSLALTAGGHEQYF.

J is TRBJ2-5 and V is TRBV6-5; 7 bases match TRBD1. Trimming took 6 bases from V and 1 from J; bases not matched to a gene: 5. The CDR3 extends over 14 amino acids. Germline V gives CDR1 MNHEY, CDR2 SVGAGI. The CDR3: CASRWTGRQETQYF. The CDR3 nucleotides read TGTGCCAGCAGATGGACAGGTCGCCAAGAGACCCAGTACTTC.

V usage is TRBV10-1 and J usage is TRBJ2-7; TRBD1 matches 12 bases. This CDR3 has 16 residues. Germline-derived CDR1 and CDR2 are WNHNN and SYGVQD (reference sequence). Losses at the gene ends were 10 bases for V and 3 bases for J; bases not matched to a gene: 13. CDR3 DNA: TGCGCCACCGCCGGGACAGGGGGCAGCCACCGCTACGAGCAGTACTTC. This encodes CATAGTGGSHRYEQYF.

The V gene is TRBV28, the J gene TRBJ1-6; D possibly corresponds to TRBD1 (5 bases). CDR1 is MDHEN and CDR2 is SYDVKM in the germline V gene. The V and J ends lost 5 bases and 13 bases respectively, with 12 bases between them. This CDR3 is built from 12 residues. The DNA of the CDR3 is TGTGCCAGCAGTCTTCCAGGGAGGCCCCTCCACTTT. Encoded protein: CASSLPGRPLHF.

The V and J genes are TRBV27 and TRBJ2-7, with TRBD1 matching 8 bases. V dropped 5 bases and J dropped 1; count of bases not matched to a gene: 19. CDR3 length equals 19 residues. CDR1 is MNHEY and CDR2 is SMNVEV in the germline V gene (reference sequence). The CDR3 loop reads CASSPLPSGTGDDSYEQYF. The CDR3 DNA is TGTGCCAGCAGTCCTTTACCTTCCGGGACAGGAGACGATTCCTACGAGCAGTACTTC.

The chain carries TRBV6-5 and TRBJ2-2, with TRBD2 matching 8 bases. Trimming at V came to 9 bases and at J to 0 bases, leaving 6 bases not matched to a gene. From germline, CDR1 is MNHEY and CDR2 SVGAGI. The CDR3 runs to 15 residues. The CDR3 loop reads CASSGGTANTGELFF. The CDR3 DNA reads TGTGCCAGTTCGGGAGGGACCGCGAACACCGGGGAGCTGTTTTTT.

The CDR3: CASSFRQGWEYGYTF. CDR3 DNA: TGCGCCAGCAGCTTTCGACAGGGATGGGAATATGGCTACACCTTC. V gene TRBV5-1 combines with J gene TRBJ1-2; 7 bases line up with TRBD1. This CDR3 has 15 amino acids. Per germline, CDR1 SGHRS and CDR2 YFSETQ. V lost 2 bases, J lost 5 bases, and 9 bases stayed unmatched.

This clone came up a few times. The DNA of the CDR3 is TGCGCCAGCAGCCACCACAGGGACAGGGGAACCCTCCATAATCAGCCCCAGCATTTT. This codes for CASSHHRDRGTLHNQPQHF. V and J are TRBV4-1 and TRBJ1-5, with TRBD1 identical over 10 bases. V lost 3 bases to trimming and J lost 4 bases; unmatched junction nucleotides: 15. Germline V CDR1 and CDR2: MGHRA, YSYEKL. The CDR3 extends over 19 amino acids.

This clone was observed a handful of times. The chain carries TRBV5-1 and TRBJ1-2, with TRBD1 as a possible D gene (5 bases). The V end lost 2 bases, the J end lost 3 bases, and 8 bases lay between the germline ends. CDR1 and CDR2 (germline): SGHRS, YFSETQ. This CDR3 region has 13 residues. As DNA, the CDR3 is TGCGCCAGCAGCTTTTTAGGGGACTATGGCTACACCTTC. This encodes CASSFLGDYGYTF.

Ten or more counts support this clone. The genes are TRBV12-3 or TRBV12-4 and TRBJ1-6, with D tentatively TRBD1 (6 bases). The CDR3 spans 13 residues. Trimming pared 1 base from V and 9 bases from J, leaving 7 bases between. The CDR3 loop reads CASSLGQASPLHF. The CDR3 DNA sequence: TGTGCCAGCAGTTTAGGACAGGCTTCACCCCTCCACTTT.

This chain links TRBV5-1 with TRBJ1-2, with TRBD1 identical over 10 bases. The germline V gene has CDR1 SGHRS and CDR2 YFSETQ. CDR3 length: 18 residues. V shed 0 bases, J shed 2 bases, and the junction held 10 bases outside the gene matches. CDR3 nucleotide sequence: TGCGCCAGCAGCTTGGACCCATCGACAGGGGGCGCGAACTATGGCTACACCTTC. It codes for CASSLDPSTGGANYGYTF.

This clone appeared once. The V gene is TRBV29-1, the J gene TRBJ2-5; D might be TRBD1 (6 bases). Germline assignment: CDR1 SQVTM and CDR2 ANQGSEA. The CDR3 consists of 13 residues. V lost 3 bases to trimming and J lost 1 base, with 9 bases between them. CDR3 DNA: TGCAGCGTTGACCCAGGGGCCCAAGAGACCCAGTACTTC. Protein: CSVDPGAQETQYF. The full variable domain, with the rest looked up from reference TRBV29-1 and TRBJ2-5, is SAVISQKPSRDICQRGTSLTIQCQVDSQVTMMFWYRQQPGQSLTLIATANQGSEATYESGFVIDKFPISRPNLTFSTLTVSNMSPEDSSIYLCSVDPGAQETQYFGPGTRLLVL.

The count of this clone is one. The V and J genes are TRBV2 and TRBJ2-5, with D tentatively TRBD2 (7 bases). The CDR3 is 13 residues long. Per the germline V gene, CDR1 is SNHLY and CDR2 is FYNNEI. V shed 3 bases and J shed 8 bases, with 13 bases lying between them. The CDR3 bases are TGTGCCAGCAGTGACTCTAGGGGGGGAACCCAGTACTTC. This translates into CASSDSRGGTQYF.

V and J are TRBV28 and TRBJ1-2; D gene ambiguous. Trimming stripped 8 bases from V and 3 bases from J, with 19 bases between. Germline-derived CDR1 and CDR2 are MDHEN and SYDVKM. The CDR3 is made up of 15 amino acids. CDR3 region: CASRIRTHYYYGYTF. Written as DNA, the CDR3 is TGTGCCAGCCGAATCCGGACTCATTACTACTATGGCTACACCTTC.

In DNA, the CDR3 is TGCGCCAGCAGCCCTAATCCCGGGACAGGGCCTGAAAAACTGTTTTTT. Its translation is CASSPNPGTGPEKLFF. V gene TRBV5-1 combines with J gene TRBJ1-4; 9 positions match TRBD1. Germline-derived CDR1 and CDR2 are SGHRS and YFSETQ. The CDR3 covers 16 residues. The V gene end was trimmed by 4 bases and the J gene end by 7 bases; junction bases not matched to a gene: 11.

In this sample, this clone turned up once. The rearrangement uses TRBV28 and TRBJ2-3; 7 bases agree with TRBD2. Germline lookup yields CDR1 MDHEN and CDR2 SYDVKM. The V and J ends lost 4 bases and 1 base, in that order; junction bases with no gene match: 2. CDR3 length equals 14 residues. CDR3 nucleotides: TGTGCCAGCAGTTCCCGGGGGGGCACAGATACGCAGTATTTT. Residues: CASSSRGGTDTQYF.

This sequence joins TRBV5-1 and TRBJ1-1; tentative D call: TRBD1 (6 bases). The germline gives CDR1 SGHRS, CDR2 YFSETQ. V was shortened by 3 bases and J by 3 bases, with 12 bases between the two germline ends. CDR3 size: 14 residues. The DNA of the CDR3 is TGCGCCAGCAGCTCGACACAGGGATACACTGAAGCTTTCTTT. Translation: CASSSTQGYTEAFF.

The chain has TRBV28 and TRBJ2-7, with 7 bases lining up with TRBD1. The CDR3 runs to 14 residues. Trimming cost V 7 bases and J 0 bases; bases outside gene matches: 6. Per germline, CDR1 MDHEN and CDR2 SYDVKM. CDR3 bases: TGTGCCAGCATATCGACAGGGAACTCCTACGAGCAGTACTTC. It codes for CASISTGNSYEQYF.

The chain links TRBV10-1 to TRBJ1-6; 7 bases line up with TRBD1. This CDR3 is 17 amino acids long. The germline V gene encodes CDR1 WNHNN and CDR2 SYGVQD (reference sequence). Germline trimming cut 4 bases from V and 0 bases from J; bases unmatched to any gene: 6. CDR3 amino acids: CASSVRQGLSYNSPLHF. For the CDR3, the DNA is TGCGCCAGCAGTGTCCGACAGGGCCTCTCCTATAATTCACCCCTCCACTTT.

V and J are TRBV6-1 and TRBJ1-5, with no clear D. Germline CDR1 MNHNS, CDR2 SASEGT. V lost 2 bases, J lost 4 bases, and 6 bases lay in between. The CDR3 has 13 amino acids. The CDR3 DNA reads as TGTGCCAGCAGTGAAACTTGGAATCAGCCCCAGCATTTT. This sequence encodes CASSETWNQPQHF.

The V call is TRBV7-9, the J call TRBJ2-1, with TRBD2 identical over 7 bases. CDR3 length: 16 amino acids. Germline V gene lookup returns CDR1 SEHNR and CDR2 FQNEAQ (reference sequence). V shed 4 bases and J 3 bases; nucleotides not matched to a gene: 9. The CDR3 reads CASSWYFGGSYNEQFF. In nucleotides, the CDR3 is TGTGCCAGCAGCTGGTATTTTGGCGGGAGCTACAATGAGCAGTTCTTC.